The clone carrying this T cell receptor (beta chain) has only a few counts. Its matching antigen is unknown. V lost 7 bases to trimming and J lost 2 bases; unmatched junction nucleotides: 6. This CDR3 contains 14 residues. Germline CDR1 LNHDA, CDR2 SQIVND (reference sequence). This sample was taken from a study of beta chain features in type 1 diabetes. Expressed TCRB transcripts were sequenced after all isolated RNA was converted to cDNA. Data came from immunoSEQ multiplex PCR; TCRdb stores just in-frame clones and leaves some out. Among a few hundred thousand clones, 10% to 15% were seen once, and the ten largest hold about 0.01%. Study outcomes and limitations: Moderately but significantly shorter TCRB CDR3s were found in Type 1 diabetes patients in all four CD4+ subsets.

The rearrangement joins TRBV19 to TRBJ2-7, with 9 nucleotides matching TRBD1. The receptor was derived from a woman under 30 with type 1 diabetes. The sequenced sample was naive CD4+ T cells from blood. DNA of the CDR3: TGTGCCAGTATGGTCGGGACAGGGCCCTACGAGCAGTACTTC. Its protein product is CASMVGTGPYEQYF. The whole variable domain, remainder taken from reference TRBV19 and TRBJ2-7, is DGGITQSPKYLFRKEGQNVTLSCEQNLNHDAMYWYRQDPGQGLRLIYYSQIVNDFQKGDIAEGYSVSREKKESFPLTVTSAQKNPTAFYLCASMVGTGPYEQYFGPGTRLTVT.